Below, 30 T cell receptor beta chains from the same sample are listed, as sequenced in a study of vaccination effects on CD4 cells after COVID-19. The protocol was immunoSEQ multiplex PCR, while the TCRdb copy is restricted to in-frame clones and leaves out a portion. The table lists approximately 76,000 clones, roughly 79% of them singletons, with over 9.5% in the top ten. Antigens for these TCRs are unknown. Pools of viral peptides were used by the ViraFEST assay to expand antigen-specific CD4+ T cells ahead of sequencing. Following 10 days of culture, CD4+ T cells were isolated. Neither prior SARS-CoV-2 infection nor positive nucleocapsid antibodies were present in the vaccine recipients. Source: CD4+ T cells from PBMCs cultured with SARS-CoV-2 spike peptides, taken before COVID-19 vaccination. Receptors originate from a human donor who received a COVID-19 vaccine.

The chain uses TRBV10-3 and TRBJ2-4; TRBD2 might be the D (5 bases). This CDR3 comprises 16 residues. Trimming took off 2 bases at V and 1 base at J, with 12 bases between the two ends. CDR1 is ENHRY, CDR2 SYGVKD, per germline. The DNA of the CDR3 is TGTGCCATCAGTGAGCCGGGGATCGGGGCCAAAAACATTCAGTACTTC. Amino acid sequence: CAISEPGIGAKNIQYF.

The chain's CDR3 is CASPEMFRAWRGAKETQYF. CDR3 coding DNA: TGTGCCAGCCCCGAGATGTTCAGGGCCTGGAGGGGGGCCAAAGAGACCCAGTACTTC. The rearrangement links TRBV5-8 to TRBJ2-5, with D perhaps assigned TRBD1 or TRBD2 (6 bases each). The germline CDR1 and CDR2 sequences are SGHTS and YDEGEE. Trimming cost V 7 bases and J 3 bases, with 31 bases left between them. The CDR3 has 19 residues.

CDR3 DNA: TGTGCCAGCAGCCCGGATCAAGAGACCCAGTACTTC. This gives the protein CASSPDQETQYF. The chain combines TRBV5-5 with TRBJ2-5; the D is unclear. CDR3 length: 12 amino acids. Germline lookup yields CDR1 SGHKS and CDR2 YYEKEE (reference sequence). V dropped 4 bases and J dropped 2 bases, with 6 bases sitting between them.

In its sample, this clone was seen once. The V and J genes are TRBV7-2 and TRBJ1-2, with 8 bases identical to TRBD1. CDR1 and CDR2 (germline): SGHTA, FQGNSA. The V gene end was trimmed by 6 bases and the J gene end by 7 bases; junction bases not matched to a gene: 7. The CDR3 runs 13 residues. CDR3 in DNA: TGTGCCAGCAGTCCGGCAGGGGGCGTTGGCTACACCTTC. Translating gives CASSPAGGVGYTF. Filled out from reference TRBV7-2 and TRBJ1-2, the complete variable domain reads GAGVSQSPSNKVTEKGKDVELRCDPISGHTALYWYRQSLGQGLEFLIYFQGNSAPDKSGLPSDRFSAERTGGSVSTLTIQRTQQEDSAVYLCASSPAGGVGYTFGSGTRLTVV.

This chain uses TRBV19 with TRBJ2-3; TRBD1 aligns across 8 bases. Germline CDR1 and CDR2: LNHDA and SQIVND (reference sequence). J gave up 0 bases and V 6 bases, and 8 bases lay outside the gene matches. The CDR3 spans 16 residues. CDR3 in amino acids: CASRNRGSFSTDTQYF. CDR3 DNA sequence: TGTGCCAGTAGAAACAGGGGGAGTTTCAGCACAGATACGCAGTATTTT.

This chain connects TRBV5-1 to TRBJ1-1, with D possibly being TRBD1 (5 bases). The CDR3 consists of 13 residues. The V and J ends lost 4 bases and 6 bases respectively, with 13 bases between them. Germline CDR1 SGHRS, CDR2 YFSETQ. The CDR3 is CASSLLQVSEAFF. CDR3 bases: TGCGCCAGCAGCCTATTACAGGTTTCTGAAGCTTTCTTT. Filled out from reference TRBV5-1 and TRBJ1-1, the complete variable domain reads KAGVTQTPRYLIKTRGQQVTLSCSPISGHRSVSWYQQTPGQGLQFLFEYFSETQRNKGNFPGRFSGRQFSNSRSEMNVSTLELGDSALYLCASSLLQVSEAFFGQGTRLTVV.

V and J are TRBV9 and TRBJ2-5; TRBD2 matches 12 bases. From germline, CDR1 is SGDLS and CDR2 YYNGEE. V lost 4 bases, J lost 5 bases, and 6 bases stayed unmatched. The CDR3 runs 15 residues. The CDR3 loop is CASSSLAGGLETQYF. DNA of the CDR3: TGTGCCAGCAGCTCGCTAGCGGGGGGGTTGGAGACCCAGTACTTC.

The J gene is TRBJ2-5, the V gene TRBV5-1, with 10 positions matching TRBD2. Germline trimming cut 3 bases from V and 4 bases from J; bases unmatched to any gene: 9. This CDR3 is 16 amino acids long. Germline loops: CDR1 SGHRS, CDR2 YFSETQ. CDR3 loop: CASSSWTSGTGETQYF. Written as DNA, the CDR3 is TGCGCCAGCAGCTCATGGACTAGCGGAACTGGAGAGACCCAGTACTTC. The full variable domain, with the rest looked up from reference TRBV5-1 and TRBJ2-5, is KAGVTQTPRYLIKTRGQQVTLSCSPISGHRSVSWYQQTPGQGLQFLFEYFSETQRNKGNFPGRFSGRQFSNSRSEMNVSTLELGDSALYLCASSSWTSGTGETQYFGPGTRLLVL.

This clone was found once. The rearrangement links TRBV4-1 to TRBJ1-1; D is uncertain. V was pared by 0 bases and J by 11 bases, with 13 bases between. This CDR3 has 13 residues. CDR1 MGHRA and CDR2 YSYEKL come from the germline V gene. In DNA, the CDR3 is TGCGCCAGCAGCCAAGATTTTTTGGCGGCGGCTTTCTTT. Translation: CASSQDFLAAAFF.

This sequence joins TRBV7-8 and TRBJ1-5; TRBD1 matches 8 bases. Per germline, CDR1 SGHVS and CDR2 FQNEAQ. V was pared by 2 bases and J by 0 bases, with 9 bases of the junction left unmatched. The CDR3 totals 18 residues. The CDR3 is CASSLRSRTGNSNQPQHF. Here the CDR3 DNA reads TGTGCCAGCAGCTTAAGATCACGGACAGGGAATAGCAATCAGCCCCAGCATTTT.

The chain recombines TRBV7-8 with TRBJ2-3; 8 bases are a match to TRBD2. CDR3 length: 17 residues. Germline V CDR1 and CDR2: SGHVS, FQNEAQ. The trim removed 1 base at V and 2 bases at J, leaving 8 bases unmatched. The CDR3 nucleotides are TGTGCCAGCAGCTTAGTGGGGCGGGGGGCAGACACAGATACGCAGTATTTT. It is translated as CASSLVGRGADTDTQYF.

The CDR3 DNA sequence: TGTGCCAGCAGGCGAATTCTCACAGATACGCAGTATTTT. Translation gives CASRRILTDTQYF. The rearrangement links TRBV7-9 to TRBJ2-3; D not certain. Germline CDR1 reads SEHNR; CDR2 reads FQNEAQ (reference sequence). CDR3 length equals 13 residues. The V and J ends lost 6 bases and 2 bases respectively, with 9 bases between them.

The chain couples TRBV19 to TRBJ1-2; no clear D. Germline V gene sequence: CDR1 LNHDA, CDR2 SQIVND (reference sequence). CDR3 length: 13 residues. V was shortened by 3 bases and J by 1 base, with 6 bases between the two germline ends. The CDR3 is CASSIAHNYGYTF. CDR3 bases: TGTGCCAGTAGTATTGCCCATAACTATGGCTACACCTTC.

The gene calls are TRBV19 and TRBJ2-2; 7 bases line up with TRBD1. The trim removed 7 bases at V and 7 bases at J, leaving 6 bases unmatched. The CDR3 has 13 amino acids. Germline V gene data show CDR1 as LNHDA and CDR2 as SQIVND (reference sequence). The CDR3 DNA follows: TGTGCCAGTAAGGACAGGCCCCACGGGGAGCTGTTTTTT. This encodes CASKDRPHGELFF.

V usage is TRBV5-1 and J usage is TRBJ2-3; TRBD1 is a possible D gene (6 bases). The germline gives CDR1 SGHRS, CDR2 YFSETQ. The CDR3 is 14 amino acids. The germline V and J ends were trimmed by 2 bases and 5 bases, with 12 bases remaining between them. The CDR3 protein is CASSFLPQGDTQYF. The CDR3 DNA reads as TGCGCCAGCAGCTTCCTTCCACAGGGAGATACGCAGTATTTT.

The CDR3 nucleotides read TGTGCCTGGAGTGACCGCGACAGGGTCAATCAGCCCCAGCATTTT. Translation gives CAWSDRDRVNQPQHF. The rearrangement joins TRBV30 to TRBJ1-5; 7 bases fit TRBD1. The CDR3 has 15 amino acids. V lost 1 base, J lost 3 bases, and 6 bases stayed unmatched. Per the germline V gene, CDR1 is GTSNPN and CDR2 is SVGIG (reference sequence).

The rearrangement uses TRBV9 and TRBJ1-6, with D perhaps matching TRBD1 (5 bases). Germline loops: CDR1 SGDLS, CDR2 YYNGEE. The CDR3 has 14 amino acids. V lost 3 bases, J lost 13 bases, and 17 bases lay in between. The CDR3 region is CASSAWGRRKPLHF. In DNA form, the CDR3 reads TGTGCCAGCAGCGCCTGGGGACGGAGAAAGCCCCTCCACTTT.

The chain links TRBV7-2 to TRBJ1-1, with D possibly being TRBD1 (5 bases). CDR1 is SGHTA, CDR2 FQGNSA, per germline. Deletions cut 3 bases from V and 3 bases from J, with 11 bases between. This CDR3 spans 14 amino acids. CDR3 DNA: TGTGCCAGCAGCTTCGGGGGTTTTGACACTGAAGCTTTCTTT. Residues: CASSFGGFDTEAFF.

The chain is built from TRBV7-2 and TRBJ1-2, with TRBD1 matching 7 bases. Germline V gene sequence: CDR1 SGHTA, CDR2 FQGNSA. The CDR3 length is 11 residues. V was clipped by 8 bases and J by 3 bases; unmatched bases: 0. The CDR3 nucleotides read TGTGCCAGCGGACAGGACTATGGCTACACCTTC. Translated, it gives CASGQDYGYTF.

This clone was picked up one time. This chain connects TRBV29-1 to TRBJ2-2, with 7 bases matching TRBD1. Germline V gene data show CDR1 as SQVTM and CDR2 as ANQGSEA. This CDR3 region has 15 residues. The ends lost 4 bases at V and 3 bases at J; junction bases unmatched: 8. This CDR3 is CSVGETGRDTGELFF. The CDR3 region has the DNA TGCAGCGTTGGTGAGACAGGGCGCGACACCGGGGAGCTGTTTTTT.

The genes are TRBV2 and TRBJ1-3; TRBD1 is a possible D gene (5 bases). CDR1 is SNHLY and CDR2 is FYNNEI in the germline V gene. This CDR3 is built from 16 residues. The ends were cut back, 2 bases at V and 4 bases at J, with 15 bases in the middle. DNA for the CDR3: TGTGCCAGCAGTGAACGGGGGGTAGTCTCCGGAAACACCATATATTTT. Translated, it gives CASSERGVVSGNTIYF.

The rearrangement links TRBV30 to TRBJ1-2; D is uncertain. The CDR3 totals 14 residues. The V and J ends lost 2 bases and 8 bases respectively, with 18 bases between them. CDR1 is GTSNPN and CDR2 is SVGIG in the germline V gene (reference sequence). DNA for the CDR3: TGTGCCTGGAGTAATCCCCGGAACAGTAGGGGCTACACCTTC. Translation: CAWSNPRNSRGYTF. The whole variable domain, remainder taken from reference TRBV30 and TRBJ1-2, is SQTIHQWPATLVQPVGSPLSLECTVEGTSNPNLYWYRQAAGRGLQLLFYSVGIGQISSEVPQNLSASRPQDRQFILSSKKLLLSDSGFYLCAWSNPRNSRGYTFGSGTRLTVV.

The genes are TRBV14 and TRBJ2-1, with TRBD1 matching over 11 bases. Germline V CDR1 and CDR2: SGHDN, FVKESK. The trim removed 3 bases at V and 2 bases at J, leaving 3 bases unmatched. The CDR3 is 16 residues long. CDR3 protein: CASSHRTGGAYNEQFF. CDR3 sequence (DNA): TGTGCCAGCAGCCATCGGACAGGGGGCGCCTACAATGAGCAGTTCTTC.

J is TRBJ1-3 and V is TRBV6-1, with D unclear. The CDR3 loop spans 14 amino acids. Trimming took off 1 base at V and 2 bases at J, with 6 bases between the two ends. CDR1 MNHNS and CDR2 SASEGT come from the germline V gene. The CDR3 here is CASSEGGTGNTIYF. The CDR3, as DNA: TGTGCCAGCAGTGAAGGAGGGACTGGAAACACCATATATTTT.

The gene calls are TRBV3-1 (or the pseudogene TRBV3-2) and TRBJ1-3; D gene unclear. CDR1 LGHDT and CDR2 YNNKEL come from the germline V gene (reference sequence). Trimming took 4 bases from V and 0 from J, leaving 7 bases between them. This CDR3 spans 14 amino acids. The CDR3 spells CASSRRSSGNTIYF. In DNA form, the CDR3 reads TGTGCCAGCAGCCGCCGGAGCTCTGGAAACACCATATATTTT.

As for this clone: At one boundary the junction diverges from the germline segment, which might be a read error. V is TRBV28 and J is TRBJ1-4, with 10 positions matching TRBD1. The germline CDR1 and CDR2 sequences are MDHEN and SYDVKM. The CDR3 is 13 residues long. Written as DNA, the CDR3 is TGTGCCAGCAGTCCCACCTGGGACAGGGGCGGTATTTTT. Encoded protein: CASSPTWDRGGIF.

This clone appeared a single time. The chain recombines TRBV5-6 with TRBJ1-5; 11 nucleotides match TRBD1. From germline, CDR1 is SGHDT and CDR2 YYEEEE. CDR3 length: 15 amino acids. The trim removed 1 base at V and 7 bases at J, leaving 4 bases unmatched. Here the CDR3 reads CASSLLGTGGQPQHF. CDR3 sequence (DNA): TGTGCCAGCAGCTTGCTGGGGACAGGGGGACAGCCCCAGCATTTT.

The genes are TRBV5-1 and TRBJ1-3, with D hard to call. This CDR3 comprises 13 residues. Germline values: CDR1 SGHRS, CDR2 YFSETQ. Trimming took 2 bases from V and 4 from J, leaving 7 bases between them. CDR3 loop: CASSLIPGNTIYF. The CDR3 nucleotides are TGCGCCAGCAGCTTAATTCCAGGAAACACCATATATTTT.

This rearrangement joins TRBV4-3 to TRBJ2-2; 9 bases align to TRBD1. Unmatched junction bases numbered 13, after V lost 0 bases and J lost 5 bases. The CDR3 contains 19 residues. Germline values: CDR1 LGHNA, CDR2 YSLEER. This CDR3 reads CASSQDPYRTGVRTGELFF. The CDR3 region has the DNA TGCGCCAGCAGCCAAGATCCTTACCGGACAGGGGTCAGAACCGGGGAGCTGTTTTTT.

This clone was counted between two and nine times. V and J are TRBV6-6 and TRBJ1-1, with 8 bases matching TRBD1. Germline CDR1 MNHNY, CDR2 SVGAGI (reference sequence). Trimming removed 7 bases from V and 7 bases from J; junction bases left unmatched: 8. This CDR3 has 13 residues. The DNA of the CDR3 is TGTGCCAGCACTGGGGACAGGAGGGATGAAGCTTTCTTT. Its protein is CASTGDRRDEAFF.